This T cell receptor beta chain is from a study of blood T cell repertoires in COVID-19. The wider study: The United States, Italy and Spain provided the acute and convalescent COVID-19 samples. PBMCs, B-cell-depleted T cells, or T cells were the source of the cDNA or gDNA that made up the material.

Study processing details: Reference gene primers were amplified, and this amplification served to estimate nucleated cell counts. Repertoires were generated with immunoSEQ multiplex PCR, while TCRdb's copy carries only in-frame clones and drops some. That table is the source of V, J and clone size, and D and trimming were worked out from the DNA. The table lists more than 95,000 clones, around 82% of them singletons. The receptor comes from a man at least 80 years old with active or convalescent COVID-19. Sequenced: peripheral blood.

The CDR3 nucleotides are TGTGCCAGTAAGCTCCAACAGGCAACTGGGGAGCTGTTTTTT. Translated, it gives CASKLQQATGELFF. This chain links TRBV19 with TRBJ2-2, with a weak D call TRBD1 (5 bases). From germline, CDR1 is LNHDA and CDR2 SQIVND (reference sequence). V shed 7 bases and J shed 8 bases, with 17 bases lying between them. This CDR3 is built from 14 residues.